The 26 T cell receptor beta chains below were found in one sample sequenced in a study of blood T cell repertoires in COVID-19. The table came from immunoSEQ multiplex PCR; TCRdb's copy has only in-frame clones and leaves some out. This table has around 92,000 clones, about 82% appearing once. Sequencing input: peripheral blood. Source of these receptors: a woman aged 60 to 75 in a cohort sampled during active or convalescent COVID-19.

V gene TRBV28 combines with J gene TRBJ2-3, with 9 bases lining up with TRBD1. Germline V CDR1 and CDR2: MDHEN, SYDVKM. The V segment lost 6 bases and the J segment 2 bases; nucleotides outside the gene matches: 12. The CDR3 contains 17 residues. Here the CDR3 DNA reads TGTGCCAGCAGCTTCTACCCGGGACAGGGTATCACAGATACGCAGTATTTT. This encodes CASSFYPGQGITDTQYF.

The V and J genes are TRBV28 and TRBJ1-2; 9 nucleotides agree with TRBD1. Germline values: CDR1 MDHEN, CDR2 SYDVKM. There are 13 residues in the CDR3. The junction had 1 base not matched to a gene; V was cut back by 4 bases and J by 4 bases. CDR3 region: CASSSDRGYGYTF. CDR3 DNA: TGTGCCAGCAGTTCGGACAGGGGCTATGGCTACACCTTC.

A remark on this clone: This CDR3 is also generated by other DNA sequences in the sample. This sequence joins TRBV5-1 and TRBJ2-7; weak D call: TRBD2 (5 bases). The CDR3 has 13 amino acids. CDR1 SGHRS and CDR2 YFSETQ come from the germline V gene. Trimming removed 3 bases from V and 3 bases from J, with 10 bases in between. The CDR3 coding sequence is TGCGCCAGCAGCTCCCTCCGGGGCTACGAGCAGTACTTC. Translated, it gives CASSSLRGYEQYF.

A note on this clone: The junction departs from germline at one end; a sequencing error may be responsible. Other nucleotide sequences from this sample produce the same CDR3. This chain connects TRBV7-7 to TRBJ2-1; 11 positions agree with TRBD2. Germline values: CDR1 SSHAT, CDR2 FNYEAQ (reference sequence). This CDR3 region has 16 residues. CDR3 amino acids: CASSLGTSGVYNEQFF. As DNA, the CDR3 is TGTGCTAGCAGCTTAGGGACTAGCGGAGTCTACAATGAGCAGTTCTTC. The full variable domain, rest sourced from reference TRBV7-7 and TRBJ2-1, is GAGVSQSPRYKVTKRGQDVTLRCDPISSHATLYWYQQALGQGPEFLTYFNYEAQPDKSGLPSDRFSAERPEGSISTLTIQRTEQRDSAMYRCASSLGTSGVYNEQFFGPGTRLTVL.

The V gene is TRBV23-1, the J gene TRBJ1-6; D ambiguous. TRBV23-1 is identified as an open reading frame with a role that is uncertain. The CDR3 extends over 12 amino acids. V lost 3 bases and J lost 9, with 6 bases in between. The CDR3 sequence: CASSQAFSPLHF. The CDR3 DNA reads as TGCGCCAGCAGTCAGGCCTTTTCACCCCTCCACTTT.

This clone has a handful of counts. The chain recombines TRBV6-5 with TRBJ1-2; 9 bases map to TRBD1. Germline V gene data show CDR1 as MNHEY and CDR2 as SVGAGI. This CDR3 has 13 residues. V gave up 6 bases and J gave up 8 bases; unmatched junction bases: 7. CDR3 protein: CASRDRGFLGYTF. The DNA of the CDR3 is TGTGCCAGCAGAGACAGGGGGTTTCTGGGCTACACCTTC.

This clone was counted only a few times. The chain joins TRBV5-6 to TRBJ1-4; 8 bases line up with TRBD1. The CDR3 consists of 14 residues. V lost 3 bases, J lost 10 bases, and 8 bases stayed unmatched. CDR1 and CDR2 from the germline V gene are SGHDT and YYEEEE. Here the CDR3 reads CASSSGQGLGKLFF. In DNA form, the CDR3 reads TGTGCCAGCAGCTCTGGACAGGGATTAGGAAAACTGTTTTTT. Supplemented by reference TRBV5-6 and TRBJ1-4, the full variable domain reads DAGVTQSPTHLIKTRGQQVTLRCSPKSGHDTVSWYQQALGQGPQFIFQYYEEEERQRGNFPDRFSGHQFPNYSSELNVNALLLGDSALYLCASSSGQGLGKLFFGSGTQLSVL.

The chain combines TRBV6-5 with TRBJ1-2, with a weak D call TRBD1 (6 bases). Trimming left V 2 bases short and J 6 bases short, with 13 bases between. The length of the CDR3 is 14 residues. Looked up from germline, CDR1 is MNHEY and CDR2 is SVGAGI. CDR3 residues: CASSYKGQLNGYTF. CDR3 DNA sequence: TGTGCCAGCAGTTACAAAGGACAGTTGAATGGCTACACCTTC.

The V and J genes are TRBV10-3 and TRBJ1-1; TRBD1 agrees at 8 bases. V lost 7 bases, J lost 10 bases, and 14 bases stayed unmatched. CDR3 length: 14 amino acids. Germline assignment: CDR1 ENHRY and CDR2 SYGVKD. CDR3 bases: TGTGCCATCAAAGGCGGTACCAGGGGGCTTGGAGCTTTCTTT. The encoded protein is CAIKGGTRGLGAFF.

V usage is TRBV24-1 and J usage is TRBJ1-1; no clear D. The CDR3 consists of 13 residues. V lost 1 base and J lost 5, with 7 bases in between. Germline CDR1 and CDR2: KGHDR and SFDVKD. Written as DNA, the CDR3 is TGTGCCACCAGTGATTTCTCAGGTACTGAAGCTTTCTTT. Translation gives CATSDFSGTEAFF.

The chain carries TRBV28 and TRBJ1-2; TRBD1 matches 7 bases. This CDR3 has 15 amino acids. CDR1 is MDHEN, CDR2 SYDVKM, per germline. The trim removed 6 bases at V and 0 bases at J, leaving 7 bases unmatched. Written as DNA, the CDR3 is TGTGCCAGCAGGAAGCCGGGACAGACTAACTATGGCTACACCTTC. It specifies CASRKPGQTNYGYTF.

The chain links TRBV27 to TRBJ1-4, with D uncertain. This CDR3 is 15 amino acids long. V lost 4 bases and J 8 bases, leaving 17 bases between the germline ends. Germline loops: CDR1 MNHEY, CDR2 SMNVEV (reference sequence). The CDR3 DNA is TGTGCCAGCAGTTCGATGCTAGCTTCAGCAGAAAAACTGTTTTTT. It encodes CASSSMLASAEKLFF.

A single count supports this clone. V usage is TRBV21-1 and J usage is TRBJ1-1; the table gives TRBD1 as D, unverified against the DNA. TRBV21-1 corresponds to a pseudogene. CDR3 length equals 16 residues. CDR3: CASSFSPGHPRTEAFF. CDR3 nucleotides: TGTGCCAGCAGCTTCTCCCCAGGGCACCCGAGGACTGAAGCTTTCTTT.

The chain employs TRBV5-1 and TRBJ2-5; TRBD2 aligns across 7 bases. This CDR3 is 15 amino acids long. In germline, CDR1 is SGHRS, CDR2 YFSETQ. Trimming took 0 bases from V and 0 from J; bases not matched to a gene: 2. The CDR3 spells CASSLVLADQETQYF. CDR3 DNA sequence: TGCGCCAGCAGCTTGGTCCTAGCGGACCAAGAGACCCAGTACTTC.

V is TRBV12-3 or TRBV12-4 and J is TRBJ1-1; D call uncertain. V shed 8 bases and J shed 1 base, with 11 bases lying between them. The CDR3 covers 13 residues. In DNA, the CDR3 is TGTGCCAGCTTGTACAGCCCGAACACTGAAGCTTTCTTT. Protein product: CASLYSPNTEAFF.

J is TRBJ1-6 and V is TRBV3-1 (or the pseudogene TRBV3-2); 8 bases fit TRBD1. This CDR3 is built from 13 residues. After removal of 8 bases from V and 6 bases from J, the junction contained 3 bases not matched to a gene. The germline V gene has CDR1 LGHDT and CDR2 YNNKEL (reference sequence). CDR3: CASRDRSNSPLHF. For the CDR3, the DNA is TGTGCCAGCCGGGACAGGAGTAATTCACCCCTCCACTTT.

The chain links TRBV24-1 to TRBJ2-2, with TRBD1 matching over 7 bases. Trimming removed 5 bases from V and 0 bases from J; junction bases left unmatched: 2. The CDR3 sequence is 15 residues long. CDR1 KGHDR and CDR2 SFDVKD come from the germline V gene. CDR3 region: CATSAGTANTGELFF. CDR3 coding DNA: TGTGCCACCAGTGCGGGGACAGCGAACACCGGGGAGCTGTTTTTT.

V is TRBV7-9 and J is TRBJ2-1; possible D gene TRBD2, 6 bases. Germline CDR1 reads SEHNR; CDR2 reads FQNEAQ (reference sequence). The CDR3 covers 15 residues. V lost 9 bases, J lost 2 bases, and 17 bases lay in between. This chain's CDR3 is CARGDSGGTYNEQFF. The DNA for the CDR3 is TGTGCCAGGGGGGATAGCGGAGGAACCTACAATGAGCAGTTCTTC.

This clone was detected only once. The CDR3 sequence: CASSSGDRPSYEQYF. In nucleotides, the CDR3 is TGTGCCAGCAGTTCGGGGGACAGGCCCTCCTACGAGCAGTACTTC. This chain connects TRBV27 to TRBJ2-7; 8 bases fit TRBD1. V lost 4 bases to trimming and J lost 0 bases; unmatched junction nucleotides: 5. The CDR3 runs to 15 residues. Looked up from germline, CDR1 is MNHEY and CDR2 is SMNVEV (reference sequence).

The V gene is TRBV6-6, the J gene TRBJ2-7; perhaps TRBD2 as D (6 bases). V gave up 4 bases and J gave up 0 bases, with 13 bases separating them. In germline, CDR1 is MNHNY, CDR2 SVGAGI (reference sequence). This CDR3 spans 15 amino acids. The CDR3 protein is CASSSGGRSSYEQYF. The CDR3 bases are TGTGCCAGCAGTTCCGGGGGACGTAGCTCCTACGAGCAGTACTTC.

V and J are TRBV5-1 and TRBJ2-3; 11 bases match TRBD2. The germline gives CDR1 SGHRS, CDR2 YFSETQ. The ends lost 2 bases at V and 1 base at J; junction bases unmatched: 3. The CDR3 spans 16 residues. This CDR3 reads CASSFLLAGGTDTQYF. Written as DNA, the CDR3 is TGCGCCAGCAGCTTTTTACTAGCGGGGGGCACAGATACGCAGTATTTT.

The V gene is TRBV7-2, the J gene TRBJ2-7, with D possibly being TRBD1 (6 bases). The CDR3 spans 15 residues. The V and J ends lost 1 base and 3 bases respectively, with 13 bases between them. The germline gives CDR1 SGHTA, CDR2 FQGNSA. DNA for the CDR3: TGTGCCAGCAGCTTAGTAACAGGGCAGATCTACGAGCAGTACTTC. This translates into CASSLVTGQIYEQYF.

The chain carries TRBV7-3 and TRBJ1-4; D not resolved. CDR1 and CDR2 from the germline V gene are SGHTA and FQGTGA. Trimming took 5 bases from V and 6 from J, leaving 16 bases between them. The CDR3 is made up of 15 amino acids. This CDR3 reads CASSRIAGPDEKLFF. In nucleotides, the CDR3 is TGTGCCAGCAGCCGAATCGCGGGTCCTGATGAAAAACTGTTTTTT.

CDR3 bases: TGTGCCAGCTCACCAAGGCGAGGAGATCGAGGCAATCAGCCCCAGCATTTT. Translated: CASSPRRGDRGNQPQHF. The chain couples TRBV18 to TRBJ1-5; the D is unclear. V lost 2 bases and J lost 2, with 16 bases in between. The CDR3 sequence is 17 residues long. CDR1 is KGHSH and CDR2 is LQKENI in the germline V gene. Full variable domain (missing parts from reference TRBV18 and TRBJ1-5): NAGVMQNPRHLVRRRGQEARLRCSPMKGHSHVYWYRQLPEEGLKFMVYLQKENIIDESGMPKERFSAEFPKEGPSILRIQQVVRGDSAAYFCASSPRRGDRGNQPQHFGDGTRLSIL.

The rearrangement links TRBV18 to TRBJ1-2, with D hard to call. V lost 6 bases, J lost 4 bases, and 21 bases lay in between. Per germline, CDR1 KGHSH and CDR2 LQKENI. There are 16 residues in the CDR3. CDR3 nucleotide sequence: TGTGCCAGCTCGCAGGTACGAGAGGGTTCCTCCTATGGCTACACCTTC. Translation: CASSQVREGSSYGYTF.

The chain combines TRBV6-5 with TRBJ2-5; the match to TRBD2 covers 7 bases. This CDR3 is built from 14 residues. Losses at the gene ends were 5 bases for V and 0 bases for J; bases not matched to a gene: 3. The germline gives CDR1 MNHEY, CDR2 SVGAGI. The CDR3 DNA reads TGTGCCAGCAGTCTAGCGGTATACCAAGAGACCCAGTACTTC. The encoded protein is CASSLAVYQETQYF.